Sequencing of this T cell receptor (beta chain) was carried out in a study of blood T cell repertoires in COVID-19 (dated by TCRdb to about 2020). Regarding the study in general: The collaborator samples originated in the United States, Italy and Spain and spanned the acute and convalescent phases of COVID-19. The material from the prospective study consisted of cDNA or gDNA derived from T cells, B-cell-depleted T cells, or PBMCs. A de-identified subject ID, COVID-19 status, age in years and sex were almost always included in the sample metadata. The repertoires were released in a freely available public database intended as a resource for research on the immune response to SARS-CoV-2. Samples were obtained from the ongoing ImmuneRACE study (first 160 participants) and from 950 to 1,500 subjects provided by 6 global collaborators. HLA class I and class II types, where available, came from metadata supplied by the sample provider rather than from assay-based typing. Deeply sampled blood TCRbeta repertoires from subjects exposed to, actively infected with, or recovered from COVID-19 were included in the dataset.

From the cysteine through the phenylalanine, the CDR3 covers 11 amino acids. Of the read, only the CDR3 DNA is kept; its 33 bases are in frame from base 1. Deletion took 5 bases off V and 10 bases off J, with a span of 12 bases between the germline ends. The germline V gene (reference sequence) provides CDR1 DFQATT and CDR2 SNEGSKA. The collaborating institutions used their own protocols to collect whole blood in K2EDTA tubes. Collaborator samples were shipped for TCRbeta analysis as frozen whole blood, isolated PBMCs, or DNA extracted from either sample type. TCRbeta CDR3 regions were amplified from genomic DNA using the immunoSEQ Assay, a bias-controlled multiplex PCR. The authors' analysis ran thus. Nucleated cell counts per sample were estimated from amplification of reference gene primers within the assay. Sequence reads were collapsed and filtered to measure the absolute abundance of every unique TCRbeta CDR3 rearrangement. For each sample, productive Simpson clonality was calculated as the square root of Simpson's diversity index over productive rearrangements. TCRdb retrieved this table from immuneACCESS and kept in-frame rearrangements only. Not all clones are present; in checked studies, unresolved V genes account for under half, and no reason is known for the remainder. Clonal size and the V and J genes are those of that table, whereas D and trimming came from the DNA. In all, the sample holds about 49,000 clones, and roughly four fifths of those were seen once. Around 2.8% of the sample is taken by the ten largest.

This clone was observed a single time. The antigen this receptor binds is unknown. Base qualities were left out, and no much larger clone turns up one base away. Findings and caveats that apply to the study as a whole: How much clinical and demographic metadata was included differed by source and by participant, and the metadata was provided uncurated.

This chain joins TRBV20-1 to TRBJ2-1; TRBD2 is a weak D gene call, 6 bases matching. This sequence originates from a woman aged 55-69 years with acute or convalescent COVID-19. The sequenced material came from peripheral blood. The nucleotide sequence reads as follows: TGCAGTGCTGCGTCTAGCGACGAGCAGTTCTTC. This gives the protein CSAASSDEQFF.